This T cell receptor (beta chain) was retrieved from a study of OX40 agonist ivuxolimab in advanced cancers. Overall study: As their treatment, patients were administered ivuxolimab, an agonistic anti-OX40 (CD134) antibody. The study enrolled dose-escalation patients with hepatocellular carcinoma, melanoma, renal cell or head and neck cancer.

Method: immunoSEQ multiplex PCR; TCRdb's copy keeps in-frame clones and lacks some. The sample records about 75,000 clones, 86% being singletons. The CDR3 covers 15 residues. V lost 4 bases to trimming and J lost 4 bases; unmatched junction nucleotides: 5. Germline lookup yields CDR1 SGHTA and CDR2 FQGNSA. The rearrangement uses TRBV7-2 and TRBJ2-7, with 12 bases fitting TRBD2. This receptor was obtained from an adult with an advanced solid tumor such as melanoma, head and neck, liver or kidney cancer. Specimen: CD4+ or CD8+ T cells sorted from blood, collected in a trial of the OX40 agonist ivuxolimab. CDR3: CASSSSGGAQYEQYF. The CDR3 DNA sequence: TGTGCCAGCAGCTCTAGCGGGGGGGCCCAGTACGAGCAGTACTTC.